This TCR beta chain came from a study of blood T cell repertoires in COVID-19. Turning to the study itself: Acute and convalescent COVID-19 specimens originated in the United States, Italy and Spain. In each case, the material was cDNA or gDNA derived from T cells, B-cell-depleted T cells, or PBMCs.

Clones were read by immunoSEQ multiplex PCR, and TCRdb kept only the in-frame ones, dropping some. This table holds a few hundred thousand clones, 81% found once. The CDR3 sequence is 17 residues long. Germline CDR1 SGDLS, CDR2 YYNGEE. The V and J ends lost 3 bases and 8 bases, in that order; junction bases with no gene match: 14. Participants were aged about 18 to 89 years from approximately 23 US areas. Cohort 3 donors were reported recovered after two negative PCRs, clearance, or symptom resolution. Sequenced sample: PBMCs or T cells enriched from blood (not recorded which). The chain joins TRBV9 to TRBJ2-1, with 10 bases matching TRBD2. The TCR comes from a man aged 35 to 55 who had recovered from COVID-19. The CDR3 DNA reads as TGTGCCAGCAGCGCCCATCCTACTAGCGGGGAGAGCCATGAGCAGTTCTTC. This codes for CASSAHPTSGESHEQFF.